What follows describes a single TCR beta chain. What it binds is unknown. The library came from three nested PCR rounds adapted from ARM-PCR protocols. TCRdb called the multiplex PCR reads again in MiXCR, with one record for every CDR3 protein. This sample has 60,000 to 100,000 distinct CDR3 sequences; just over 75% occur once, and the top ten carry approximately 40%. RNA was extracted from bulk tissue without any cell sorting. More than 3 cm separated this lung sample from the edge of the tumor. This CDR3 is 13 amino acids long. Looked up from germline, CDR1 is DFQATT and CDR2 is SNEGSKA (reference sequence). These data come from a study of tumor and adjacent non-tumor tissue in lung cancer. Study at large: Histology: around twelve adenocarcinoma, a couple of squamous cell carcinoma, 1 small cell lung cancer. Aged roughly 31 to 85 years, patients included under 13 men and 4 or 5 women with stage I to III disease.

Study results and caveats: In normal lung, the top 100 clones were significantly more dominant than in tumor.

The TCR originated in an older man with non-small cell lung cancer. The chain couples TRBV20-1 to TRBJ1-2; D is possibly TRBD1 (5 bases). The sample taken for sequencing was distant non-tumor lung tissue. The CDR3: CNDKTRGAAGYTF. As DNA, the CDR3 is TGCAATGATAAAACAAGGGGCGCAGCTGGCTACACCTTC.